This T cell receptor (beta chain) originates from a study of cytomegalovirus exposure and HLA in healthy donors. Study overall: Unique TCRs numbering 75 million to 95 million, obtained from HLA-typed donors, made up an early data release. Study outcomes and limitations: Among TCR sequences, most were rare, though some public TCRs appeared in many donors. Later on, a genetic analysis was performed. It linked a missense variant in DCLRE1C with V- and J-gene trimming of TCR beta. An analysis was carried out later, and it reportedly showed fewer N-insertions in an Asian-associated ancestry cluster than the 666-donor mean.

CDR1 is SGHRS, CDR2 YFSETQ, per germline. V lost 3 bases to trimming and J lost 8 bases, with 18 bases between them. The CDR3 is 15 residues long. A word on this clone: Its antigen is undetermined.

Vbeta (60) and Jbeta (13) primers were used in the PCR. Here immunoSEQ multiplex PCR was the method, and the copy in TCRdb shows in-frame clones only, minus some. The repertoire holds about 62,000 clones, with approximately 87% as singletons. This clonotype originated in a man between 18 and 29 years old in good health and CMV-seronegative. The chain carries TRBV5-1 and TRBJ2-1; perhaps TRBD2 as D (6 bases). The sequenced material came from PBMCs. CDR3 sequence (DNA): TGCGCCAGCAGCTCGGATTTGGGACTCTTGGATGAGCAGTTCTTC. This translates into CASSSDLGLLDEQFF. The entire variable domain, with the rest obtained from reference TRBV5-1 and TRBJ2-1, is as follows: KAGVTQTPRYLIKTRGQQVTLSCSPISGHRSVSWYQQTPGQGLQFLFEYFSETQRNKGNFPGRFSGRQFSNSRSEMNVSTLELGDSALYLCASSSDLGLLDEQFFGPGTRLTVL.